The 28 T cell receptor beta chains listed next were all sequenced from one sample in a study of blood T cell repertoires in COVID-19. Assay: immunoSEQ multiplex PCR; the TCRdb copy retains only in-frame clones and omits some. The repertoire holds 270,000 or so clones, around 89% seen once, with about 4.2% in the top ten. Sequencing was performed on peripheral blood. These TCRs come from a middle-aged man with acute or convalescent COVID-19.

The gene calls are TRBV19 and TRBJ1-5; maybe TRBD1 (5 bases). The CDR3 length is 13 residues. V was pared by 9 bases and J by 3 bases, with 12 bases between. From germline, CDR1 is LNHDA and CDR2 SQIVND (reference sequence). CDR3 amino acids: CASREDANQPQHF. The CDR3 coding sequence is TGTGCCAGCAGGGAAGATGCCAATCAGCCCCAGCATTTT.

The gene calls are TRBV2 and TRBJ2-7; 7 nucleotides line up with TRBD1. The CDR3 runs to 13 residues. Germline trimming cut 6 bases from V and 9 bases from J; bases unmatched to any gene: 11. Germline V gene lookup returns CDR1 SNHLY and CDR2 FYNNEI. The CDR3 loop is CASRISQGIAQYF. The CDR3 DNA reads TGTGCCAGCAGGATTTCACAGGGGATTGCGCAGTACTTC.

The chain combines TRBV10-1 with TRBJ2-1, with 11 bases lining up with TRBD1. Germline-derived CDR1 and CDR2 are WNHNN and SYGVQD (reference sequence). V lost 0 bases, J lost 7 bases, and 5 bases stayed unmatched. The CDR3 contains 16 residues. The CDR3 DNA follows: TGCGCCAGCAGTGAGTCGATCTGGGACAGGGGGAATGAGCAGTTCTTC. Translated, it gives CASSESIWDRGNEQFF.

In nucleotides, the CDR3 is TGTGCCAGCAGCCAAGGGGGAGGGGTGGATACGCAGTATTTT. Protein: CASSQGGGVDTQYF. The chain carries TRBV4-2 and TRBJ2-3; 7 positions match TRBD2. Germline values: CDR1 LGHNA, CDR2 YNFKEQ. J lost 6 bases, V lost 1 base, and 4 bases had no gene match. This CDR3 has 14 residues.

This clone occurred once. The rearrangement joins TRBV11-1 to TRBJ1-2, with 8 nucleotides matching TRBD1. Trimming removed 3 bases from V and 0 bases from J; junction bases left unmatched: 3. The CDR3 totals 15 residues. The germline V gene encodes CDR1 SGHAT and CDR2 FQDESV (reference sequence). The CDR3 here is CASSLGTGANYGYTF. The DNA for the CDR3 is TGTGCCAGCAGCTTGGGGACAGGAGCTAACTATGGCTACACCTTC.

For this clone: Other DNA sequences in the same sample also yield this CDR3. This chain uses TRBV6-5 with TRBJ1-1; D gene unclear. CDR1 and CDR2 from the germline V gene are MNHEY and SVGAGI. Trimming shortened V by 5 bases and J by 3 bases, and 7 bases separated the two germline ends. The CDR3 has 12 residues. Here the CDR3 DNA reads TGTGCCAGCAGTCGGGGTGACACTGAAGCTTTCTTT. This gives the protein CASSRGDTEAFF.

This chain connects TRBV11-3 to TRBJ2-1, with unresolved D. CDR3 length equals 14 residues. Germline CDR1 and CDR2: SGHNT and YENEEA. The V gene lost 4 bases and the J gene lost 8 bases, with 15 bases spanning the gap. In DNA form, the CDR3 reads TGTGCCAGCAGCTCCCAGGCCCTGGGCGATGAGCAGTTCTTC. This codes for CASSSQALGDEQFF.

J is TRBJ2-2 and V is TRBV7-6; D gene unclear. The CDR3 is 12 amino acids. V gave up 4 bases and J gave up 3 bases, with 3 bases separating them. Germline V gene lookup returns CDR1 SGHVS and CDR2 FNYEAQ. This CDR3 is CASSSYTGELFF. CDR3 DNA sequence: TGTGCCAGCAGCTCCTACACCGGGGAGCTGTTTTTT.

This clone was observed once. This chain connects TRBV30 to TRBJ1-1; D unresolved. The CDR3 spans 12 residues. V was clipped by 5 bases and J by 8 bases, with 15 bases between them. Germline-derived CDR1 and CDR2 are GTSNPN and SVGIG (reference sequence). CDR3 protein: CAWVSVGSEAFF. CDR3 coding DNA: TGTGCCTGGGTGTCGGTGGGGAGCGAAGCTTTCTTT.

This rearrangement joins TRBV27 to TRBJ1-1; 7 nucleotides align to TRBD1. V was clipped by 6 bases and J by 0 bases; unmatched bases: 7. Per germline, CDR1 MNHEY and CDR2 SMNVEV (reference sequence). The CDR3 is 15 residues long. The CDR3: CASRTRTGVNTEAFF. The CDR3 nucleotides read TGTGCCAGCAGAACACGCACAGGGGTGAACACTGAAGCTTTCTTT.

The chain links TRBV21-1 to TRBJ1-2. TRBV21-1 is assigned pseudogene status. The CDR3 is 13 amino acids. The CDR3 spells CASPRGGGNGYTF. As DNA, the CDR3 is TGTGCCAGCCCCAGGGGAGGGGGGAATGGCTACACCTTC.

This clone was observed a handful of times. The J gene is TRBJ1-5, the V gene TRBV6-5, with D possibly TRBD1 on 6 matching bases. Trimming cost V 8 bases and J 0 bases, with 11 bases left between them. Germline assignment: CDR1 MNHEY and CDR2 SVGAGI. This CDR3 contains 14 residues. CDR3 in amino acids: CASWTVYSNQPQHF. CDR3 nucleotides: TGTGCCAGCTGGACAGTTTATAGCAATCAGCCCCAGCATTTT.

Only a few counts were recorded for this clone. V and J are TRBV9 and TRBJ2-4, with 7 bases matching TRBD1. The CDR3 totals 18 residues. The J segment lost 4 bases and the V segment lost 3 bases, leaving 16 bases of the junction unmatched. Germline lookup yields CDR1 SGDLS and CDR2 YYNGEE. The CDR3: CASSAPLGQPSRKNIQYF. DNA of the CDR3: TGTGCCAGCAGCGCCCCCCTGGGACAGCCTTCCAGAAAAAACATTCAGTACTTC.

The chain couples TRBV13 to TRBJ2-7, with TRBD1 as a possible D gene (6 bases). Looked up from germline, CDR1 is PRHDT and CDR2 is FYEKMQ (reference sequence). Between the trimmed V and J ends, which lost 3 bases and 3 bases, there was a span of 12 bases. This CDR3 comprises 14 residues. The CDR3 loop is CASSFRGSGYEQYF. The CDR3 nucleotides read TGTGCCAGCAGCTTCAGGGGCTCGGGCTACGAGCAGTACTTC.

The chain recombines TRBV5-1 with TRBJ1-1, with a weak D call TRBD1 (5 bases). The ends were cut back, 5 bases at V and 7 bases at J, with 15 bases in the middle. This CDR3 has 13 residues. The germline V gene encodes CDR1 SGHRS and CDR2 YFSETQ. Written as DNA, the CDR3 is TGCGCCAGCAGTGAAGACAGTCGTGGTGAAGCTTTCTTT. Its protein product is CASSEDSRGEAFF.

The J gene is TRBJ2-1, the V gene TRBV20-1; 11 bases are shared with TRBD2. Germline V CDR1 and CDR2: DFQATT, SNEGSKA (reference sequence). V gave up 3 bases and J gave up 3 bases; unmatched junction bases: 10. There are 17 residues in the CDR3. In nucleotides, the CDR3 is TGCAGTGCTAGTTATCTAGCGGGGGGCTTACTCTACAATGAGCAGTTCTTC. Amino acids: CSASYLAGGLLYNEQFF.

The CDR3 loop is CASSLLAGVYNEQFF. DNA of the CDR3: TGTGCCAGCAGCTTACTAGCGGGGGTGTACAATGAGCAGTTCTTC. The V gene is TRBV5-4, the J gene TRBJ2-1; the match to TRBD2 covers 11 bases. Germline values: CDR1 SGHNT, CDR2 YYREEE (reference sequence). V dropped 2 bases and J dropped 4; count of bases not matched to a gene: 2. The CDR3 length is 15 residues.

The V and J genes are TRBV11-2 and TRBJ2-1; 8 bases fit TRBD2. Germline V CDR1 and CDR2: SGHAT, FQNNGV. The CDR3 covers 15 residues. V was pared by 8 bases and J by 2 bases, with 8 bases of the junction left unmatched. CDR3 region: CASGNPGLAYNEQFF. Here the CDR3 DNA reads TGTGCCAGCGGGAATCCGGGACTAGCCTACAATGAGCAGTTCTTC.

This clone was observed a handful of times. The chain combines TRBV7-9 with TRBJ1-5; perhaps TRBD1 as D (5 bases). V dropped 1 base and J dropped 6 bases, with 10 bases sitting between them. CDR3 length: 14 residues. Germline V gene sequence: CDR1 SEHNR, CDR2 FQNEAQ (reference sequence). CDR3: CASSLGQSAQPQHF. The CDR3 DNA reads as TGTGCCAGCAGCTTAGGACAGAGCGCTCAGCCCCAGCATTTT.

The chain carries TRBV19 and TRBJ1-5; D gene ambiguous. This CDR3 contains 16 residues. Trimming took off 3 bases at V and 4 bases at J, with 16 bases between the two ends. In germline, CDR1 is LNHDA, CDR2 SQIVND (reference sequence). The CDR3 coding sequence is TGTGCCAGTAGTATGTTACGGGGTCGGGGAAATCAGCCCCAGCATTTT. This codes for CASSMLRGRGNQPQHF.

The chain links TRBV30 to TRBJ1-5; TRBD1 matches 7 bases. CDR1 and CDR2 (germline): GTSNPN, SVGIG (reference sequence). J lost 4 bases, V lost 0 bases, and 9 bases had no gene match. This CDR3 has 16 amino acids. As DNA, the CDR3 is TGTGCCTGGAGTGTAAGTGGGACAGCTAGAAATCAGCCCCAGCATTTT. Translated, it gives CAWSVSGTARNQPQHF.

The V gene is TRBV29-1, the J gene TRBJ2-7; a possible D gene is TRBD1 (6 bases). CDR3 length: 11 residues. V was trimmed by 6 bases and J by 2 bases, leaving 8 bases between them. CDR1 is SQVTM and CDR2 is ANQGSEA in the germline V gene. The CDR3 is CSVEGAYEQYF. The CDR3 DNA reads TGCAGCGTCGAGGGGGCCTACGAGCAGTACTTC.

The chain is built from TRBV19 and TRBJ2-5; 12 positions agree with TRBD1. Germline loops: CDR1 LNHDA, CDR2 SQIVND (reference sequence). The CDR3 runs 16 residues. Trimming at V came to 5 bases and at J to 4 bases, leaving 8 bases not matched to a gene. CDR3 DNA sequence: TGTGCCAGTAGTCGGGACAGGGGGCCCAGCAGAGAGACCCAGTACTTC. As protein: CASSRDRGPSRETQYF.

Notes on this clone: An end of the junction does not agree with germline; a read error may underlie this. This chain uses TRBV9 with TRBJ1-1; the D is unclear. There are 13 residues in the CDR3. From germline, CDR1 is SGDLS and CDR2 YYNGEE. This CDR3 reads CASSGGVKTEAFF. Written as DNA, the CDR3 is TGTGCCAGCAGCGGCGGGGTGAAGACTGAAGCTTTCTTT.

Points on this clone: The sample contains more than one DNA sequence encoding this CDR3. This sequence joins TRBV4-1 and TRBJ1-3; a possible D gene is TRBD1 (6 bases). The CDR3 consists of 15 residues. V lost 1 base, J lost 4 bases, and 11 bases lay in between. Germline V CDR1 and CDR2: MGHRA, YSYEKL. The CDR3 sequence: CASSQGQASGNTIYF. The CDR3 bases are TGCGCCAGCAGCCAAGGACAGGCTTCGGGAAACACCATATATTTT.

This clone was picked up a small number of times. The chain's CDR3 is CASSIAPGTAYEQYF. The CDR3 DNA sequence: TGTGCCAGTAGTATAGCTCCAGGGACAGCCTACGAGCAGTACTTC. V gene TRBV19 combines with J gene TRBJ2-7; TRBD1 matches at 7 bases. V gave up 1 base and J gave up 2 bases; unmatched junction bases: 5. From germline, CDR1 is LNHDA and CDR2 SQIVND (reference sequence). This CDR3 is 15 amino acids long. Variable domain in full (rest from reference TRBV19 and TRBJ2-7): DGGITQSPKYLFRKEGQNVTLSCEQNLNHDAMYWYRQDPGQGLRLIYYSQIVNDFQKGDIAEGYSVSREKKESFPLTVTSAQKNPTAFYLCASSIAPGTAYEQYFGPGTRLTVT.

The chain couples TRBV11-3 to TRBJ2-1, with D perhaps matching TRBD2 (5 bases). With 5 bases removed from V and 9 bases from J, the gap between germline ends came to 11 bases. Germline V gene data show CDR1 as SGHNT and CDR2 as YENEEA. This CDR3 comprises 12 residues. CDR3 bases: TGTGCCAGCAGCAACCCTCGGGGTGAGCAGTTCTTC. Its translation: CASSNPRGEQFF.

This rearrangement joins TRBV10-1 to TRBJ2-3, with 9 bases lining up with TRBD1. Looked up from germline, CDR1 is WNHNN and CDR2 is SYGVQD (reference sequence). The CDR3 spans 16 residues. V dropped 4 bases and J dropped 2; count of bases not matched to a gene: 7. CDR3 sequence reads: CASSGTGTGNTDTQYF. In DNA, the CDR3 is TGCGCCAGCAGTGGTACCGGGACAGGGAACACAGATACGCAGTATTTT.